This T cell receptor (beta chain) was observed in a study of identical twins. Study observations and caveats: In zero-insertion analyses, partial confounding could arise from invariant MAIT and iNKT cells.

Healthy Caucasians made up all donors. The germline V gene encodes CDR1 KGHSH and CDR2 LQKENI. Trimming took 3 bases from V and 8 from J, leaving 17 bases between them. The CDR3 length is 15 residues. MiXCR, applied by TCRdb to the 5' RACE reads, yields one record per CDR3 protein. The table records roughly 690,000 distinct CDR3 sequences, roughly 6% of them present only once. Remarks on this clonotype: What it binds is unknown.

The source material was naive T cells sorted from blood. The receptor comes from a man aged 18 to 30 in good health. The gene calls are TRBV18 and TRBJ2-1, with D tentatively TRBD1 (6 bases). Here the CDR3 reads CASSPYRVIQDEQFF. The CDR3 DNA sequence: TGTGCCAGCTCACCTTACAGGGTGATTCAGGATGAGCAGTTCTTC.